These 11 T cell receptor beta chains came from one sample sequenced in a study of cytomegalovirus exposure and HLA in healthy donors. PCR used 60 Vbeta primers and 13 Jbeta primers. Data came from immunoSEQ multiplex PCR; TCRdb stores just in-frame clones and leaves some out. The data contain 100,000 to 150,000 clones, about three quarters of them singletons. What was sequenced was PBMCs. These TCRs come from a woman aged 55-69 years in good health and CMV-seropositive.

The chain employs TRBV19 and TRBJ1-2; D gene uncertain. The germline CDR1 and CDR2 sequences are LNHDA and SQIVND (reference sequence). V was clipped by 0 bases and J by 5 bases, with 13 bases between them. This CDR3 has 15 amino acids. The CDR3 sequence: CASSIDRRSLYGYTF. The CDR3 bases are TGTGCCAGTAGTATAGACAGGCGATCGCTTTATGGCTACACCTTC.

The chain links TRBV7-9 to TRBJ1-6; 7 bases map to TRBD1. Germline-derived CDR1 and CDR2 are SEHNR and FQNEAQ (reference sequence). The CDR3 contains 15 residues. V shed 5 bases and J 7 bases; nucleotides not matched to a gene: 8. CDR3 coding DNA: TGTGCCAGCAGCCCCCGACAGGGCCTCAATTCACCCCTCCACTTT. Translating it yields CASSPRQGLNSPLHF.

The J gene is TRBJ2-3, the V gene TRBV12-5, with 13 bases aligning to TRBD2. Germline CDR1 LGHNT, CDR2 FRNRAP. V was pared by 6 bases and J by 6 bases, with 9 bases of the junction left unmatched. This CDR3 contains 16 residues. The CDR3 bases are TGTGCTAGTGGCAGGGGACTAGCGGGACCGACCGATACGCAGTATTTT. Translated, it gives CASGRGLAGPTDTQYF.

Only one count was recorded for this clone. V is TRBV27 and J is TRBJ1-3; a possible D gene is TRBD1 (6 bases). Germline V gene data show CDR1 as MNHEY and CDR2 as SMNVEV (reference sequence). The CDR3 covers 14 residues. Trimming stripped 5 bases from V and 4 bases from J, with 12 bases between. This CDR3 is CASSDRFSGNTIYF. CDR3 sequence (DNA): TGTGCCAGCAGTGACAGGTTCTCCGGAAACACCATATATTTT.

In this sample, this clone turned up a few times. The V call is TRBV5-1, the J call TRBJ1-3; tentatively, D is TRBD1 (6 bases). The CDR3 consists of 16 residues. With 6 bases removed from V and 0 bases from J, the gap between germline ends came to 16 bases. Germline-derived CDR1 and CDR2 are SGHRS and YFSETQ. The DNA of the CDR3 is TGCGCCAGCACCCGGGACATCCTTAGCTCTGGAAACACCATATATTTT. This sequence encodes CASTRDILSSGNTIYF. Complete variable domain (other parts from reference TRBV5-1 and TRBJ1-3): KAGVTQTPRYLIKTRGQQVTLSCSPISGHRSVSWYQQTPGQGLQFLFEYFSETQRNKGNFPGRFSGRQFSNSRSEMNVSTLELGDSALYLCASTRDILSSGNTIYFGEGSWLTVV.

This clone was recorded once. The rearrangement joins TRBV19 to TRBJ2-2, with 13 nucleotides matching TRBD2. Germline V gives CDR1 LNHDA, CDR2 SQIVND (reference sequence). The ends lost 3 bases at V and 5 bases at J; junction bases unmatched: 3. The CDR3 spans 16 residues. CDR3 region: CASSIRLAGGTGELFF. In nucleotides, the CDR3 is TGTGCCAGTAGTATCCGACTAGCGGGGGGTACCGGGGAGCTGTTTTTT.

The V call is TRBV27, the J call TRBJ1-6; no firm D call. This CDR3 has 13 residues. The germline V gene has CDR1 MNHEY and CDR2 SMNVEV (reference sequence). V shed 5 bases and J shed 6 bases, with 8 bases lying between them. CDR3 amino acids: CASSPRGNSPLHF. For the CDR3, the DNA is TGTGCCAGCAGTCCCCGGGGTAATTCACCCCTCCACTTT.

The rearrangement joins TRBV10-2 to TRBJ2-1; TRBD2 agrees at 11 bases. The CDR3 has 16 residues. V shed 2 bases and J 8 bases; nucleotides not matched to a gene: 8. The germline V gene encodes CDR1 WSHSY and CDR2 SAAADI. The CDR3 DNA sequence: TGCGCCAGCAGTGAGGAGACTAGCGGGACCTGGGATGAGCAGTTCTTC. This sequence encodes CASSEETSGTWDEQFF.

The chain recombines TRBV2 with TRBJ1-2; unclear D gene. The V end lost 5 bases, the J end lost 2 bases, and 6 bases lay between the germline ends. The CDR3 totals 12 residues. The V gene's germline CDR1 is SNHLY and CDR2 FYNNEI. In nucleotides, the CDR3 is TGTGCCAGCAGTCCCCCGAACTATGGCTACACCTTC. Translating gives CASSPPNYGYTF.

The chain couples TRBV6-6 to TRBJ1-4; 12 bases map to TRBD1. Germline V gene sequence: CDR1 MNHNY, CDR2 SVGAGI (reference sequence). The CDR3 is 14 amino acids. J was trimmed by 8 bases and V by 2 bases; bases with no gene match: 0. The CDR3 region has the DNA TGTGCCAGCAGTTACGGGACAGGGGGCGAAAAACTGTTTTTT. Protein product: CASSYGTGGEKLFF.

The chain joins TRBV18 to TRBJ1-1; a possible D gene is TRBD1 (6 bases). Germline-derived CDR1 and CDR2 are KGHSH and LQKENI. There are 16 residues in the CDR3. V was clipped by 5 bases and J by 5 bases, with 21 bases between them. The CDR3 loop reads CASSVFRVNQGTEAFF. In DNA form, the CDR3 reads TGTGCCAGCTCAGTGTTCCGGGTCAATCAGGGGACTGAAGCTTTCTTT.